The subject of this entry is one T cell receptor (beta chain). Antigen unknown. This PCR relied on a set of 60 Vbeta primers and 13 Jbeta primers. The method was immunoSEQ multiplex PCR; TCRdb's version includes in-frame clones alone and lacks a portion of them. Of 220,000 or so clones in the sample, around 73% were seen once. V dropped 6 bases and J dropped 5; count of bases not matched to a gene: 8. The CDR3 spans 15 residues. In germline, CDR1 is SNHLY, CDR2 FYNNEI. The sample is drawn from a study of cytomegalovirus exposure and HLA in healthy donors. Findings of the study overall: The investigators catalogued 164 TCR beta chains as cytomegalovirus-associated. Productive status was seen about 87% or about 30% of the time for most TCR beta V segments in an earlier analysis.

The source of this sequence is a male donor in good health and CMV-seronegative. This sequence joins TRBV2 and TRBJ2-2; 8 bases are shared with TRBD1. The material sequenced was PBMCs. The CDR3 nucleotides read TGTGCCAGCAGATTGGACAGGGAAGAAACCGGGGAGCTGTTTTTT. This sequence encodes CASRLDREETGELFF.